This T cell receptor beta chain was sequenced during a study of CD8 T cells in Susac syndrome. General observations from the study: The relatively small number of individuals in the TCR sequencing and HLA analysis was acknowledged by the study.

The RNA input was 0.5 to 1 ug, and it was reverse transcribed with random hexamers. By means of immunoSEQ multiplex PCR, TCR beta CDR3 spanning 54 Vbeta and 13 Jbeta underwent amplification. TCRdb reprocessed the immunoSEQ multiplex PCR reads with MiXCR, giving one entry per CDR3 protein. The table shows approximately 110,000 distinct CDR3 sequences, with about 92% occurring only once. As for this clonotype: What it recognizes is unknown.

Those who served as multiple sclerosis controls were treatment-naive patients with stable or active relapsing-remitting disease. The CD8+ and CD4+ T cells were negatively isolated, with the TEMRA cells enriched by FACS. With 1 base removed from V and 5 bases from J, the gap between germline ends came to 12 bases. This CDR3 has 14 residues. The germline V gene has CDR1 LNHDA and CDR2 SQIVND (reference sequence). This receptor was obtained from a human donor with multiple sclerosis. Sequencing was carried out using CD8+ T cells from PBMCs. The V gene is TRBV19, the J gene TRBJ2-7; D is ambiguous. The CDR3 loop is CASSIGSGFNEQYF. CDR3 bases: TGTGCCAGTAGTATAGGGTCCGGGTTCAACGAGCAGTACTTC.